These 7 T cell receptor beta chains were sequenced from one sample in a study of CD8 T cells in ankylosing spondylitis. Study outcomes and limitations: Characteristic, it appeared, of ankylosing spondylitis blood was a TCR beta motif of fewer than 10 highly homologous variants.

These TCRs are of unknown antigen specificity. TCRdb reprocessed the 5' RACE reads via MiXCR and lists one record per CDR3 protein. The table includes 750,000 to 850,000 distinct CDR3 sequences, roughly 12% detected once. Material for sequencing was blood, either unsorted or a sorted T cell fraction (not recorded which). The receptors come from a male donor with ankylosing spondylitis.

This CDR3 is CASSQELGGGWSYTF. The DNA of the CDR3 is TGCGCCAGCAGCCAAGAGTTGGGAGGAGGCTGGAGCTACACCTTC. The chain links TRBV4-3 to TRBJ1-2, with D unclear. Germline V gene sequence: CDR1 LGHNA, CDR2 YSLEER. CDR3 length: 15 residues. V lost 0 bases and J 9 bases, leaving 17 bases between the germline ends.

Written as DNA, the CDR3 is TGCAGTGCCGGATCCTCGGGCGGGACAACCTACAATGAGCAGTTCTTC. It encodes CSAGSSGGTTYNEQFF. The chain employs TRBV20-1 and TRBJ2-1; possibly TRBD1 or TRBD2 for D (6 bases each). This CDR3 has 16 amino acids. The ends were cut back, 6 bases at V and 2 bases at J, with 20 bases in the middle. In germline, CDR1 is DFQATT, CDR2 SNEGSKA (reference sequence).

This clonotype was seen only a few times. V is TRBV10-2 and J is TRBJ2-7, with TRBD2 matching over 11 bases. CDR3 length equals 16 residues. The V gene end was trimmed by 6 bases and the J gene end by 0 bases; junction bases not matched to a gene: 7. Per germline, CDR1 WSHSY and CDR2 SAAADI. The CDR3 bases are TGCGCCAGCAGCCTGGGACTAGCGGCACTCTCCTACGAGCAGTACTTC. Residues: CASSLGLAALSYEQYF.

V is TRBV27 and J is TRBJ2-7, with D possibly TRBD2 on 7 matching bases. Germline loops: CDR1 MNHEY, CDR2 SMNVEV (reference sequence). V shed 2 bases and J shed 3 bases, with 20 bases lying between them. This CDR3 contains 17 residues. The CDR3, as DNA: TGTGCCAGCAGTTTACGTTTATTCGGCGGGGGCGGCTACGAGCAGTACTTC. It codes for CASSLRLFGGGGYEQYF.

In its sample, this clonotype was seen a few times. The rearrangement links TRBV7-9 to TRBJ2-5; 9 bases line up with TRBD2. The CDR3 consists of 14 residues. V gave up 3 bases and J gave up 7 bases; unmatched junction bases: 6. Germline assignment: CDR1 SEHNR and CDR2 FQNEAQ (reference sequence). CDR3 region: CASSFPLREGTQYF. The CDR3 nucleotides are TGTGCCAGCAGCTTCCCTTTGCGGGAGGGGACCCAGTACTTC.

This clonotype turned up a few times. The chain joins TRBV5-1 to TRBJ1-1, with 8 bases aligning to TRBD1. This CDR3 has 13 amino acids. CDR1 is SGHRS and CDR2 is YFSETQ in the germline V gene. Trimming cost V 6 bases and J 3 bases; bases outside gene matches: 4. DNA of the CDR3: TGCGCCAGCAAATTACAGGGGGACACTGAAGCTTTCTTT. It is translated as CASKLQGDTEAFF.

The chain is built from TRBV10-3 and TRBJ1-1; weak D call: TRBD1 (6 bases). Germline-derived CDR1 and CDR2 are ENHRY and SYGVKD. Trimming shortened V by 6 bases and J by 4 bases, and 15 bases separated the two germline ends. The CDR3 spans 14 residues. The chain's CDR3 is CAIRNREGSTEAFF. Here the CDR3 DNA reads TGTGCCATCAGGAACAGGGAGGGGAGCACTGAAGCTTTCTTT.